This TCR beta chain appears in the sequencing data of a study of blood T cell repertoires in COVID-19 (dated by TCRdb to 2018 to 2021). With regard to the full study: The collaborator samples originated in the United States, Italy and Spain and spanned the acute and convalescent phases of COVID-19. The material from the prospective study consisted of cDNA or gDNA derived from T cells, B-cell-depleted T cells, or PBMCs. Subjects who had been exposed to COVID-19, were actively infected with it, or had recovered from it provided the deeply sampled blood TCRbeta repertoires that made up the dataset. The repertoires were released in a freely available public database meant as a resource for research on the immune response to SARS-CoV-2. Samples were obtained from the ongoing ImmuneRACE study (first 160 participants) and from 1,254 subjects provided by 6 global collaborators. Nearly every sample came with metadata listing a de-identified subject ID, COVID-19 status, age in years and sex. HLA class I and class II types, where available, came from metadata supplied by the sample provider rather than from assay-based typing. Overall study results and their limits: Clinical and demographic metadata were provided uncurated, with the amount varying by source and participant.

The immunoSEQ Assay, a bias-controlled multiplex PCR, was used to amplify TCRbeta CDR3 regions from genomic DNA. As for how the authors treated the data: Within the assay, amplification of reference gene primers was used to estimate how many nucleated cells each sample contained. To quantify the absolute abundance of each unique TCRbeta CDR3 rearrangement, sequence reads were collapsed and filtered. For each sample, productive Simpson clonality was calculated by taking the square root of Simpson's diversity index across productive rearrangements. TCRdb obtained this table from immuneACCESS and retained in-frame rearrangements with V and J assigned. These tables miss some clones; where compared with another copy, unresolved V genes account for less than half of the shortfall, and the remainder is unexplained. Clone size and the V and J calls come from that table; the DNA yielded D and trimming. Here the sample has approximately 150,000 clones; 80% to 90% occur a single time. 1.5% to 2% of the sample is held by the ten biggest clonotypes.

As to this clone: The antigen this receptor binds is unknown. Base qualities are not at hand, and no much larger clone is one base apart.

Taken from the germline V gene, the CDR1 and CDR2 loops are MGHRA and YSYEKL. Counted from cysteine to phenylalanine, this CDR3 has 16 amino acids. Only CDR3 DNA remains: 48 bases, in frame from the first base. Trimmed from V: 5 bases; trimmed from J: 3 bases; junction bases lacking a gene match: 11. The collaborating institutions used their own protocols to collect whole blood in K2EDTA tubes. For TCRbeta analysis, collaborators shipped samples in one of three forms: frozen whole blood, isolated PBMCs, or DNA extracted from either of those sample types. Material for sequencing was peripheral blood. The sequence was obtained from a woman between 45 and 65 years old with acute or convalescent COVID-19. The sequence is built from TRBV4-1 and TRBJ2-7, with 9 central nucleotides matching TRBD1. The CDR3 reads CASSTRDRDGYYEQYF. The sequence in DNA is TGCGCCAGCAGCACGCGGGACAGGGACGGGTACTACGAGCAGTACTTC.